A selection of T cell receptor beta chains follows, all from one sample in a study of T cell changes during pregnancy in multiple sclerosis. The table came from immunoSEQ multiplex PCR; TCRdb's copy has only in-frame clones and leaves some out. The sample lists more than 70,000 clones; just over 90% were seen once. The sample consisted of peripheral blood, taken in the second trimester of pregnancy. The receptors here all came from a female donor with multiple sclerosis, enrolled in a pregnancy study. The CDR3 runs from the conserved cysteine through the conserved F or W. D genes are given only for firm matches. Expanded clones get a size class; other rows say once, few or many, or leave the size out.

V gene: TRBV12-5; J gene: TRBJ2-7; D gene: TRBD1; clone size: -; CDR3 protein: CASGRDSSYEQYF; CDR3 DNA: TGTGCTAGTGGTCGGGACAGCTCCTACGAGCAGTACTTC
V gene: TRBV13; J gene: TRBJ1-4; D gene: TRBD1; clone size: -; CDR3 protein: CASSWGVGTGREEKLFF; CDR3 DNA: TGTGCCAGCAGTTGGGGTGTCGGGACAGGACGGGAGGAAAAACTGTTTTTT
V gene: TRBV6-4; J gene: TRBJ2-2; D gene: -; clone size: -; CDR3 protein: CASSAYAEATGELFF; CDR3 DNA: TGTGCCAGCAGTGCCTATGCGGAGGCCACCGGGGAGCTGTTTTTT
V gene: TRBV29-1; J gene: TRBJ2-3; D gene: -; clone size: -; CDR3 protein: CSVDRGHTDTQYF; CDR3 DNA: TGCAGCGTTGATCGAGGCCACACAGATACGCAGTATTTT
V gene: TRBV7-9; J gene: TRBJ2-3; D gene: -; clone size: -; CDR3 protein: CASSLVQDSTDTQYF; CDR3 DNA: TGTGCCAGCAGCTTAGTACAGGATAGCACAGATACGCAGTATTTT
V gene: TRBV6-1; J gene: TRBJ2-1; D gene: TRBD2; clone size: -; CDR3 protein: CASSVRLAGGSSYNEQFF; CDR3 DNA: TGTGCCAGCAGTGTGCGACTAGCGGGGGGAAGCTCCTACAATGAGCAGTTCTTC
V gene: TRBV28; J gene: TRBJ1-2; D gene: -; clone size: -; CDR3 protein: CASSLSKNSGYTF; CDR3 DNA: TGTGCCAGCAGTTTAAGTAAGAACAGTGGCTACACCTTC
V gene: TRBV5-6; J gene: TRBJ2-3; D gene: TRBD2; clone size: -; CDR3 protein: CASSWVRGGTDTQYF; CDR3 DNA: TGTGCCAGCAGCTGGGTACGGGGGGGCACAGATACGCAGTATTTT
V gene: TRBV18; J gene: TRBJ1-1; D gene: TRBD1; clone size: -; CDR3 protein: CASSFGQGVMNTEAFF; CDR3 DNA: TGTGCCAGCTCATTCGGACAGGGCGTAATGAACACTGAAGCTTTCTTT
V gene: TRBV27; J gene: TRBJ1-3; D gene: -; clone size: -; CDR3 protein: CAQRDFATGNTIYF; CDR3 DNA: TGTGCCCAGCGGGATTTCGCCACTGGAAACACCATATATTTT
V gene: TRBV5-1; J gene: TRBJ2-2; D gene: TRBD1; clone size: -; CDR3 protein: CASSSDRGHIGTGELFF; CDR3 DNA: TGCGCCAGCAGCAGCGACAGGGGGCACATTGGGACCGGGGAGCTGTTTTTT
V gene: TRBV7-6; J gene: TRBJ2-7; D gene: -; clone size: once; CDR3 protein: CASSLYRDQQYF; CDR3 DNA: TGTGCCAGCAGTCTATACAGGGACCAGCAGTACTTC
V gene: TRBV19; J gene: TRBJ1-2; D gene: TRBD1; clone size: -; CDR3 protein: CASSIEGGANYGYTF; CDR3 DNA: TGTGCCAGTAGTATAGAAGGGGGCGCAAACTATGGCTACACCTTC
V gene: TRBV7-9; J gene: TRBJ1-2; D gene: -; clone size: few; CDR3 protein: CASSLETPYGYTF; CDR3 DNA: TGTGCCAGCAGCTTAGAGACACCCTATGGCTACACCTTC
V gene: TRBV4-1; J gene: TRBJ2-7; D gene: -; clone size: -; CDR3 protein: CASSQGDFDEQYF; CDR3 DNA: TGCGCCAGCAGCCAGGGGGACTTCGACGAGCAGTACTTC
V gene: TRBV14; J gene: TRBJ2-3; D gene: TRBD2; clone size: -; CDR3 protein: CASSPHTSGGIFYTQYF; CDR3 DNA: TGTGCCAGCAGCCCACACACTAGCGGGGGGATCTTCTATACGCAGTATTTT
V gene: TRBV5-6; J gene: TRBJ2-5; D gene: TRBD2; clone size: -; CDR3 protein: CASSHSVLAGVETQYF; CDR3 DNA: TGTGCCAGCAGCCATTCCGTACTAGCGGGGGTAGAGACCCAGTACTTC
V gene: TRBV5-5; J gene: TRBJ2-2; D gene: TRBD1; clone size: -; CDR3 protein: CASSKNDRDDTGELFF; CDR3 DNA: TGTGCCAGCAGCAAAAATGACAGGGACGACACCGGGGAGCTGTTTTTT
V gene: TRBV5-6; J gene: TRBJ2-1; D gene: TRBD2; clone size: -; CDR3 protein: CASSSRTSGGYSYNEQFF; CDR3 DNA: TGTGCCAGCAGCTCGCGGACTAGCGGGGGTTACTCCTACAATGAGCAGTTCTTC
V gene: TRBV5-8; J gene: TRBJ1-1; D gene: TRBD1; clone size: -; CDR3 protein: CASSLAEEGALGEAFF; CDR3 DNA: TGTGCCAGCAGCTTGGCTGAGGAGGGGGCACTAGGAGAAGCTTTCTTT
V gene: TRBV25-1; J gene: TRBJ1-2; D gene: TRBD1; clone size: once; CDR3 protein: CASSEPGTGFLNYGYTF; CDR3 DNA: TGTGCCAGCAGTGAACCCGGGACAGGGTTCCTTAACTATGGCTACACCTTC
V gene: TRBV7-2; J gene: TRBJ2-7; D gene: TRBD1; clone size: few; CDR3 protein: CASSRTGGSYEQYF; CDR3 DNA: TGTGCCAGCAGCCGGACAGGGGGTTCCTACGAGCAGTACTTC
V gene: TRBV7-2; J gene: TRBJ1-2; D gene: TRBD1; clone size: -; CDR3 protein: CASSRGSGTGDGYTF; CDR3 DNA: TGTGCCAGCAGCAGGGGATCCGGGACAGGGGATGGCTACACCTTC
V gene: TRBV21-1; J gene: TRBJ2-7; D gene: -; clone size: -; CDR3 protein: CASSNPRWWQYF; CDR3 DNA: TGTGCCAGCAGCAATCCCAGGTGGTGGCAGTACTTC